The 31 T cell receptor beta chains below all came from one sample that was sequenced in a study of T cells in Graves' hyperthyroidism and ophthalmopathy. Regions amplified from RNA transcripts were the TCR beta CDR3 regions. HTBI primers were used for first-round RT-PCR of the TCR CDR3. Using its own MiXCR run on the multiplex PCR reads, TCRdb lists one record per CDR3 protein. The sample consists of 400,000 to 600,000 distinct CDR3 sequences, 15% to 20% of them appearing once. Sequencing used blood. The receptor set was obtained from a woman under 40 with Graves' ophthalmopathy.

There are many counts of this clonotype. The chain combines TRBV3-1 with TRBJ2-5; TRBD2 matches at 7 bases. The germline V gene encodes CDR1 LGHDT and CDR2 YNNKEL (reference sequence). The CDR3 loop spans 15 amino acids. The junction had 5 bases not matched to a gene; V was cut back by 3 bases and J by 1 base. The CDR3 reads CASSHGGSPQETQYF. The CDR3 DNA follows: TGTGCCAGCAGCCACGGCGGGAGCCCCCAAGAGACCCAGTACTTC.

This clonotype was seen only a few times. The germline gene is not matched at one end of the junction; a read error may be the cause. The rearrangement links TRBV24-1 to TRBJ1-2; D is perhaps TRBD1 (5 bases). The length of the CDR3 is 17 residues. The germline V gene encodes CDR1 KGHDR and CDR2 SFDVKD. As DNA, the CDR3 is TGTGCCACCAGTGATTTGTCTTGGACATCCTCGACCTATGGCCACACCTTC. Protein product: CATSDLSWTSSTYGHTF.

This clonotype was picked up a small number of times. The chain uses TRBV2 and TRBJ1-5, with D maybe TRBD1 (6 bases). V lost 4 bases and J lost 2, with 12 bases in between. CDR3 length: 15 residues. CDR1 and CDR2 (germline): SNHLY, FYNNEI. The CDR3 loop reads CASSVYGGRNQPQHF. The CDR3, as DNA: TGTGCCAGCAGTGTCTATGGGGGGCGCAATCAGCCCCAGCATTTT.

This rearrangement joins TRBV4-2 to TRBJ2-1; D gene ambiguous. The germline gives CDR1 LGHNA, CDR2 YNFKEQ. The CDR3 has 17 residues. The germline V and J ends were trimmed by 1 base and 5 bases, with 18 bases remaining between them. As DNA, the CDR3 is TGTGCCAGCAGCCAAGCGGCAAGTCCTTTAGTCGACAATGAGCAGTTCTTC. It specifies CASSQAASPLVDNEQFF.

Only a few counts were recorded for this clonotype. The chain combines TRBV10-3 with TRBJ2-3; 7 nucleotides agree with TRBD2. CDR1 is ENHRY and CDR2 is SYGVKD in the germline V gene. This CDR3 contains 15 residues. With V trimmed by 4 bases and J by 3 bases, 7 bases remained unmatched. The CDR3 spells CAISGTSAFTDTQYF. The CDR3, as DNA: TGTGCCATCAGTGGTACTAGCGCGTTTACAGATACGCAGTATTTT.

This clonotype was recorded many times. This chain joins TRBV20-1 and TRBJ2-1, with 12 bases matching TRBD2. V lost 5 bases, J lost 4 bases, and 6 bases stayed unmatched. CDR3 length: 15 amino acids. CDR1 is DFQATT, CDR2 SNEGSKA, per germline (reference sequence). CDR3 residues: CSASPLAGGYNEQFF. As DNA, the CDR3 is TGCAGTGCTTCCCCCCTAGCGGGAGGGTACAATGAGCAGTTCTTC.

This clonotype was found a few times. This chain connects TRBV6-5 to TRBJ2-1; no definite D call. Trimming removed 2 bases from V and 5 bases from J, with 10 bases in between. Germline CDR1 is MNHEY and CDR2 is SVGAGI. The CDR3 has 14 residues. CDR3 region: CASSYRSGNNEQFF. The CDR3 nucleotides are TGTGCCAGCAGTTACCGGTCAGGAAACAATGAGCAGTTCTTC.

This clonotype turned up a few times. The CDR3 nucleotides read TGTGCCAGCAGTCTCACGTGGGGGCTAGCTCCCTACGAGCAGTACTTC. This gives the protein CASSLTWGLAPYEQYF. The genes are TRBV6-1 and TRBJ2-7, with a possible D match to TRBD1 (6 bases). This CDR3 comprises 16 residues. Trimming shortened V by 5 bases and J by 2 bases, and 19 bases separated the two germline ends. Germline values: CDR1 MNHNS, CDR2 SASEGT.

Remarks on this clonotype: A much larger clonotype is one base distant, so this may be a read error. CDR3 sequence (DNA): TGTGCCAGCAGCTCGGGTCGGGGCCCACACTACGAGCAGTACTTC. Amino acid sequence: CASSSGRGPHYEQYF. The rearrangement links TRBV7-9 to TRBJ2-7, with D perhaps given as TRBD1 or TRBD2 (5 bases each). The CDR3 loop spans 15 amino acids. V was trimmed by 4 bases and J by 3 bases, leaving 16 bases between them. CDR1 and CDR2 from the germline V gene are SEHNR and FQNEAQ (reference sequence). The full variable domain, in which reference TRBV7-9 and TRBJ2-7 provide the parts outside the CDR3, is DTGVSQNPRHKITKRGQNVTFRCDPISEHNRLYWYRQTLGQGPEFLTYFQNEAQLEKSRLLSDRFSAERPKGSFSTLEIQRTEQGDSAMYLCASSSGRGPHYEQYFGPGTRLTVT.

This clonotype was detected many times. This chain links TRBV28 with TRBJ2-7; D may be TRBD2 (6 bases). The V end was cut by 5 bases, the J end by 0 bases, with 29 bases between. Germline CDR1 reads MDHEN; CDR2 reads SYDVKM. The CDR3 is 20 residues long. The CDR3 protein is CASSRHPGPVPAGHSYEQYF. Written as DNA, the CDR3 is TGTGCCAGCAGTCGCCATCCGGGCCCTGTGCCAGCGGGCCACTCCTACGAGCAGTACTTC.

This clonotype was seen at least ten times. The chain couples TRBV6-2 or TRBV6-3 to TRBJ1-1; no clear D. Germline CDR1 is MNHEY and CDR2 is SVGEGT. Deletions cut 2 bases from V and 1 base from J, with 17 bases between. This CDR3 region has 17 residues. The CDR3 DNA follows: TGTGCCAGCAGTTACGTACTGGGAGGAGCCGAGAACACTGAAGCTTTCTTT. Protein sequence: CASSYVLGGAENTEAFF.

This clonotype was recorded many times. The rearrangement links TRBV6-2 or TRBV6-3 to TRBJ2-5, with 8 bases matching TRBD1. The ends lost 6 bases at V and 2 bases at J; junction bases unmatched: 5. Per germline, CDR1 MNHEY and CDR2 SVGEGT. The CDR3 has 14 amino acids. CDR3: CASRSTGDQETQYF. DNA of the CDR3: TGTGCCAGCAGATCGACAGGGGATCAAGAGACCCAGTACTTC.

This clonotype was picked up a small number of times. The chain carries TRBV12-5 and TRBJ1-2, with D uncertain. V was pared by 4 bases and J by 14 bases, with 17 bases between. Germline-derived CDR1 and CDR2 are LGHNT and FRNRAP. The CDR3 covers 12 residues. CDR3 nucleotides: TGTGCTAGTGGTTCGGATATGGCTTTTTTAACCTTC. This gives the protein CASGSDMAFLTF. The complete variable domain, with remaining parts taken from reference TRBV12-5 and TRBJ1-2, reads DARVTQTPRHKVTEMGQEVTMRCQPILGHNTVFWYRQTMMQGLELLAYFRNRAPLDDSGMPKDRFSAEMPDATLATLKIQPSEPRDSAVYFCASGSDMAFLTFGSGTRLTVV.

The CDR3 reads CASSSPREAFF. The CDR3 DNA is TGTGCCAGCAGCTCCCCCAGGGAAGCTTTCTTT. This chain uses TRBV7-9 with TRBJ1-1, with unresolved D. V lost 4 bases and J 8 bases, leaving 8 bases between the germline ends. The germline gives CDR1 SEHNR, CDR2 FQNEAQ (reference sequence). The CDR3 has 11 amino acids. The full variable domain, completed using reference TRBV7-9 and TRBJ1-1, is DTGVSQNPRHKITKRGQNVTFRCDPISEHNRLYWYRQTLGQGPEFLTYFQNEAQLEKSRLLSDRFSAERPKGSFSTLEIQRTEQGDSAMYLCASSSPREAFFGQGTRLTVV.

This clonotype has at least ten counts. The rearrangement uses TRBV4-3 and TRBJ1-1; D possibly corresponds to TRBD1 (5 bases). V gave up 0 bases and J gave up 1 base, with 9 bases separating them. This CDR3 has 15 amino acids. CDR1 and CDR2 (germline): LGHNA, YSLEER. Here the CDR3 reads CASSQDFGGNTEAFF. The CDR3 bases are TGCGCCAGCAGCCAAGATTTTGGGGGGAACACTGAAGCTTTCTTT.

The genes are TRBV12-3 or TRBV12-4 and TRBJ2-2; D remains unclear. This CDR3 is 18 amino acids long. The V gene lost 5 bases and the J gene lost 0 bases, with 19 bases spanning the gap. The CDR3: CASSPGNRRISNTGELFF. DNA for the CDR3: TGTGCCAGCAGTCCCGGAAATAGACGGATTTCGAACACCGGGGAGCTGTTTTTT.

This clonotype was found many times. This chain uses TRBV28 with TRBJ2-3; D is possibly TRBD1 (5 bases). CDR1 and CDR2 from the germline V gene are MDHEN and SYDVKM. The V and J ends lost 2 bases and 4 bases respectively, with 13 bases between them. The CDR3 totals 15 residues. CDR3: CASSLRGGMADTQYF. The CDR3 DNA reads TGTGCCAGCAGTTTAAGGGGTGGAATGGCAGATACGCAGTATTTT.

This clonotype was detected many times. CDR3 sequence: CSANPSGETQYF. The CDR3 nucleotides are TGCAGTGCTAACCCTAGCGGAGAGACCCAGTACTTC. The chain links TRBV20-1 to TRBJ2-5, with 7 bases identical to TRBD2. Looked up from germline, CDR1 is DFQATT and CDR2 is SNEGSKA (reference sequence). The CDR3 runs 12 residues. V was clipped by 4 bases and J by 4 bases; unmatched bases: 3.

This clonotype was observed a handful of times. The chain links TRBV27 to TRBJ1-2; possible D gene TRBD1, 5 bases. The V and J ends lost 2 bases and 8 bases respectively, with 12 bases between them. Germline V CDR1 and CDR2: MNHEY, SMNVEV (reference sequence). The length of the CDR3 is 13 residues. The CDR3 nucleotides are TGTGCCAGCAGTTTAGGGGGAGTACGGGGCTACACCTTC. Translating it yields CASSLGGVRGYTF.

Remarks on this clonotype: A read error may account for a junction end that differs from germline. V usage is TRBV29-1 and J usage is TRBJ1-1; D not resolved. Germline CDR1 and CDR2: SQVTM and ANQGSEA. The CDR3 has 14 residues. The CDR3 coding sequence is TGCAGCGTTGTCTTTAATGGGCGGGAACCTGAAGCTCTCTTT. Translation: CSVVFNGREPEALF.

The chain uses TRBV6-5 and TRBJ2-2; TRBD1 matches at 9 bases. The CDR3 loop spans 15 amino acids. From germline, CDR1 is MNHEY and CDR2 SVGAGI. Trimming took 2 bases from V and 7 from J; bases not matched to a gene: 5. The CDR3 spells CASSYRTGEFGELFF. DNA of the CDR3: TGTGCCAGCAGTTACCGGACAGGGGAATTCGGGGAGCTGTTTTTT.

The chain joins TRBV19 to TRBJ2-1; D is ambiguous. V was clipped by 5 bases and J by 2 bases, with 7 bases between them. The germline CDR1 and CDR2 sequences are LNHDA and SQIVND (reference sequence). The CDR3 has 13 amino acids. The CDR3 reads CASSVDAYNEQFF. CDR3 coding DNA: TGTGCCAGTAGTGTGGACGCCTACAATGAGCAGTTCTTC.

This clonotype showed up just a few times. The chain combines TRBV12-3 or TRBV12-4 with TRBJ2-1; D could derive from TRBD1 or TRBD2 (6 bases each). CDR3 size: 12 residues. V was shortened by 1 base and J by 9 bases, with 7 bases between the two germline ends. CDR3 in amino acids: CASSLGGAEQFF. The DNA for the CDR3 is TGTGCCAGCAGTTTAGGGGGGGCTGAGCAGTTCTTC.

CDR3 sequence reads: CASSRPLAGAQPDTQYF. DNA for the CDR3: TGTGCCAGCAGTCGGCCACTAGCGGGAGCCCAGCCAGATACGCAGTATTTT. This chain joins TRBV12-3 or TRBV12-4 and TRBJ2-3; 11 bases match TRBD2. The CDR3 loop spans 17 amino acids. The trim removed 5 bases at V and 4 bases at J, leaving 11 bases unmatched.

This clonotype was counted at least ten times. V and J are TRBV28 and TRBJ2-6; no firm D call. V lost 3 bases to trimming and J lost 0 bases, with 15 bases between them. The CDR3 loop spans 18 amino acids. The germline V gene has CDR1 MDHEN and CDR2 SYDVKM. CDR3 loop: CASSFLFPQHSGANVLTF. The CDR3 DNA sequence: TGTGCCAGCAGTTTTTTGTTTCCTCAGCACTCTGGGGCCAACGTCCTGACTTTC.

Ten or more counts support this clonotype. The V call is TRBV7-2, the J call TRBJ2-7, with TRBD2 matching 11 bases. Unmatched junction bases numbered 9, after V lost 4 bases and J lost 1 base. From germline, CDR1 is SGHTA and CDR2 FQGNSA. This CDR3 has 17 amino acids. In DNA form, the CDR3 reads TGTGCCAGCAGCTCCCTAGCGGGAGGCAGTCTATCCTACGAGCAGTACTTC. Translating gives CASSSLAGGSLSYEQYF. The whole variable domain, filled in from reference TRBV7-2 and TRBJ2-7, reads GAGVSQSPSNKVTEKGKDVELRCDPISGHTALYWYRQSLGQGLEFLIYFQGNSAPDKSGLPSDRFSAERTGGSVSTLTIQRTQQEDSAVYLCASSSLAGGSLSYEQYFGPGTRLTVT.

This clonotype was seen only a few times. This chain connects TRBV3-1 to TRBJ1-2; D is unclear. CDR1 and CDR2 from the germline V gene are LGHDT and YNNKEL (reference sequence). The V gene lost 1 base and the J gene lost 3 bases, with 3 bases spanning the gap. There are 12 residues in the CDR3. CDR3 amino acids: CASSQADYGYTF. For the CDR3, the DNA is TGTGCCAGCAGCCAAGCGGACTATGGCTACACCTTC.

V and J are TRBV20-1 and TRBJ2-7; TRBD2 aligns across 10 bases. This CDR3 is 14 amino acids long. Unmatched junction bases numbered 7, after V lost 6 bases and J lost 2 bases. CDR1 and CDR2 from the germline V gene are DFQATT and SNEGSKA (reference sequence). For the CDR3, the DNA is TGCAGTGCGTCTGGACTAGCGGTTGCCTACGAGCAGTACTTC. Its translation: CSASGLAVAYEQYF.

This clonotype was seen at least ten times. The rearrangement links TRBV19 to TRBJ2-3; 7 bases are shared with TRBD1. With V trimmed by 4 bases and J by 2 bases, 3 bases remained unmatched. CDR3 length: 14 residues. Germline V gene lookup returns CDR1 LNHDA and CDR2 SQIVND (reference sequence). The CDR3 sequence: CASSSDRATDTQYF. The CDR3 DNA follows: TGTGCCAGTAGTAGTGACAGGGCCACAGATACGCAGTATTTT.

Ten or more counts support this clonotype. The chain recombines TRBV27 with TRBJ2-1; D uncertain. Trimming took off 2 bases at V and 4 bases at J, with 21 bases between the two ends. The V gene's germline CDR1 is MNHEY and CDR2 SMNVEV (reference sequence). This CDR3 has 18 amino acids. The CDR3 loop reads CASSLNPLVTHPYNEQFF. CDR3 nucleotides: TGTGCCAGCAGTTTAAACCCCCTAGTTACCCACCCATACAATGAGCAGTTCTTC.

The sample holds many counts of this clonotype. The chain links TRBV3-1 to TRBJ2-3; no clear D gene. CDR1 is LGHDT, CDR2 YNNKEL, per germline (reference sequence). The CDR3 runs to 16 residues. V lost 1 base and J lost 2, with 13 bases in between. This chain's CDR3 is CASSQVRNRATDTQYF. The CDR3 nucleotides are TGTGCCAGCAGCCAAGTAAGGAACAGAGCCACAGATACGCAGTATTTT.